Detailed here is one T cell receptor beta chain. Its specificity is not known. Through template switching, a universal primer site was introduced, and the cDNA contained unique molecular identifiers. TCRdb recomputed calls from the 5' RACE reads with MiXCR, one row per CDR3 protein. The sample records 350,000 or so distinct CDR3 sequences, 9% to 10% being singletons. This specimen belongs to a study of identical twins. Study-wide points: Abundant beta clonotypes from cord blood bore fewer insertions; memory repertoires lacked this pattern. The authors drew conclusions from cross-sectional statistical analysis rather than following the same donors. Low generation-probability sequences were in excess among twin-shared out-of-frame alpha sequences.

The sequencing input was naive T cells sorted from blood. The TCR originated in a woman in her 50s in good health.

The CDR3 spells CASSMDLEQFF. The CDR3 DNA follows: TGTGCCAGCAGCATGGACTTGGAGCAGTTCTTC. The V call is TRBV11-3, the J call TRBJ2-1; the D gene is possibly TRBD2 (5 bases). The V gene lost 5 bases and the J gene lost 10 bases, with 9 bases spanning the gap. There are 11 residues in the CDR3. Per the germline V gene, CDR1 is SGHNT and CDR2 is YENEEA.